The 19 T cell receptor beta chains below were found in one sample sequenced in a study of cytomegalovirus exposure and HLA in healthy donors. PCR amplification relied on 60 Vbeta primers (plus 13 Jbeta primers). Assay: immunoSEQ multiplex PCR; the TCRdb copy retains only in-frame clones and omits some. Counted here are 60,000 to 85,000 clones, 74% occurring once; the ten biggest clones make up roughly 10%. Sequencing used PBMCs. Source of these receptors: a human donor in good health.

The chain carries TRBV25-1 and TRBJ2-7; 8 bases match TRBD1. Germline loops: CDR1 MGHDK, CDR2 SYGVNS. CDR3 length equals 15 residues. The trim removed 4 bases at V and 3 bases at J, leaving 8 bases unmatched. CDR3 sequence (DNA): TGTGCCAGCAGTGGGACGACAGGGGATCACTACGAGCAGTACTTC. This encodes CASSGTTGDHYEQYF.

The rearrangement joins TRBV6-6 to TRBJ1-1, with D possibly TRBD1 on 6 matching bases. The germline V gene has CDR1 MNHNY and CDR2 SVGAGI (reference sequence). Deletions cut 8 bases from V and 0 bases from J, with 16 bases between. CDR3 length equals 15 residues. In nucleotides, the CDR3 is TGTGCCAGCCCTACGGGCCCAGGGGTGAACACTGAAGCTTTCTTT. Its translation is CASPTGPGVNTEAFF.

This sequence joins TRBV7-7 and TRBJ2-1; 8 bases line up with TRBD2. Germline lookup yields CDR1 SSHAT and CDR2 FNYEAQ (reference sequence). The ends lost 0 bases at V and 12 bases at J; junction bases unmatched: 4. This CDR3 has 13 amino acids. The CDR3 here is CASSLARGESQFF. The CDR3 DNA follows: TGTGCCAGCAGCTTAGCGCGGGGGGAGTCGCAGTTCTTC.

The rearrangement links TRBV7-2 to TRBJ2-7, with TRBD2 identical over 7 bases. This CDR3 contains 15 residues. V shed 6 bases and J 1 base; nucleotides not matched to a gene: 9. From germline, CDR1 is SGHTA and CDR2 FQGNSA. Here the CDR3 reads CASRSSGIGSYEQYF. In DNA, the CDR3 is TGTGCCAGCAGGTCCAGCGGGATAGGTTCCTACGAGCAGTACTTC.

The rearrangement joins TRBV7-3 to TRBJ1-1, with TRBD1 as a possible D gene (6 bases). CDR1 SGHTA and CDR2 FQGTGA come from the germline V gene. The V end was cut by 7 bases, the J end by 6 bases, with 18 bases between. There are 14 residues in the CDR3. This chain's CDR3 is CASTPTRDNSEAFF. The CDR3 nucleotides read TGTGCCAGCACCCCTACCCGGGACAATTCTGAAGCTTTCTTT.

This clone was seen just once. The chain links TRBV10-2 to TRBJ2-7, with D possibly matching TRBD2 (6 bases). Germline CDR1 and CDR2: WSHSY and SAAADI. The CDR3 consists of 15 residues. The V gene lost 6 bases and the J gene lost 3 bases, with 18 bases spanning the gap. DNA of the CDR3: TGCGCCAGCAGGGACTACCGACTCAACAACTACGAGCAGTACTTC. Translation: CASRDYRLNNYEQYF.

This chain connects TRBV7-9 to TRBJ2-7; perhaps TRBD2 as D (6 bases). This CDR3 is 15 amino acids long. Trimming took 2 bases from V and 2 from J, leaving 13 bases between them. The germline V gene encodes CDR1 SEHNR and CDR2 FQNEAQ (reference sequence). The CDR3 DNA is TGTGCCAGCAGCTTATCCGGGAGCCACCCCTACGAGCAGTACTTC. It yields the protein CASSLSGSHPYEQYF. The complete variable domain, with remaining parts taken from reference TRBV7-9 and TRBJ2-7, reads DTGVSQNPRHKITKRGQNVTFRCDPISEHNRLYWYRQTLGQGPEFLTYFQNEAQLEKSRLLSDRFSAERPKGSFSTLEIQRTEQGDSAMYLCASSLSGSHPYEQYFGPGTRLTVT.

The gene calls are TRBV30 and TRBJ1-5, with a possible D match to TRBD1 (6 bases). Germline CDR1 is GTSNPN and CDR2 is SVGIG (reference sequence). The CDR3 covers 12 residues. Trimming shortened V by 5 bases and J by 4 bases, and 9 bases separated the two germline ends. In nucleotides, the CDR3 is TGTGCCTGGGGACAGCCTAATCAGCCCCAGCATTTT. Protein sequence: CAWGQPNQPQHF.

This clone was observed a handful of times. CDR3 sequence (DNA): TGTGCCAGCTCCCTAACGGGTTACTCTGAAGCTTTCTTT. Its translation is CASSLTGYSEAFF. The rearrangement links TRBV18 to TRBJ1-1; D unclear. Trimming stripped 6 bases from V and 6 bases from J, with 14 bases between. The CDR3 loop spans 13 amino acids. Germline V CDR1 and CDR2: KGHSH, LQKENI. Filled out from reference TRBV18 and TRBJ1-1, the complete variable domain reads NAGVMQNPRHLVRRRGQEARLRCSPMKGHSHVYWYRQLPEEGLKFMVYLQKENIIDESGMPKERFSAEFPKEGPSILRIQQVVRGDSAAYFCASSLTGYSEAFFGQGTRLTVV.

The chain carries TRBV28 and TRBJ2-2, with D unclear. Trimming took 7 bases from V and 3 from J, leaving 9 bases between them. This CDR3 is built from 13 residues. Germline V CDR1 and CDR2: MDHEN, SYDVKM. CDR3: CASKMADTGELFF. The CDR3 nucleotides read TGTGCCAGCAAAATGGCGGACACCGGGGAGCTGTTTTTT.

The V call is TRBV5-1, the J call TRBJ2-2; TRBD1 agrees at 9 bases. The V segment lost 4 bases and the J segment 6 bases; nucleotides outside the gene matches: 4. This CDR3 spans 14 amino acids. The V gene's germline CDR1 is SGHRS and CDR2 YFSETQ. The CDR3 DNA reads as TGCGCCAGCAGCGCCGGGACAGGGCCCGGGGAGCTGTTTTTT. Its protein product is CASSAGTGPGELFF.

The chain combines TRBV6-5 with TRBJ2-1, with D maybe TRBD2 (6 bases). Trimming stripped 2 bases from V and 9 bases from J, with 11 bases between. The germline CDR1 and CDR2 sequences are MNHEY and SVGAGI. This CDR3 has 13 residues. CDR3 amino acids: CASSYGGGGEQFF. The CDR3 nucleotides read TGTGCCAGCAGTTACGGGGGAGGAGGTGAGCAGTTCTTC.

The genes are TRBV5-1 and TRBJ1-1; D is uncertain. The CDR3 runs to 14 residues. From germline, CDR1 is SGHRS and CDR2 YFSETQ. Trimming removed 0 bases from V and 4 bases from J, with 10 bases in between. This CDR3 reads CASSLGAGVTEAFF. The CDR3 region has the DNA TGCGCCAGCAGCTTGGGGGCCGGGGTCACTGAAGCTTTCTTT.

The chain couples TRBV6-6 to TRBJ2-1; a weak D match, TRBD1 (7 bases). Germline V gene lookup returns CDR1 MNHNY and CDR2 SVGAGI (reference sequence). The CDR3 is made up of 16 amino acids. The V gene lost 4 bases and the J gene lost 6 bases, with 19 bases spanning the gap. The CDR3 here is CASSSLGRGASNEQFF. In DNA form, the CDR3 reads TGTGCCAGCAGTTCTCTAGGCAGGGGGGCTAGCAATGAGCAGTTCTTC.

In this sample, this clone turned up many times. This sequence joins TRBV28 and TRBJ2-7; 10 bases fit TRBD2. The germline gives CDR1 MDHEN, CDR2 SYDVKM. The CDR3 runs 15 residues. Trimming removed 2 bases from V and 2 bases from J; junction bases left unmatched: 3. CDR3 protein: CASSLELAGPYEQYF. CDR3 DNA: TGTGCCAGCAGTTTAGAACTAGCGGGGCCCTACGAGCAGTACTTC.

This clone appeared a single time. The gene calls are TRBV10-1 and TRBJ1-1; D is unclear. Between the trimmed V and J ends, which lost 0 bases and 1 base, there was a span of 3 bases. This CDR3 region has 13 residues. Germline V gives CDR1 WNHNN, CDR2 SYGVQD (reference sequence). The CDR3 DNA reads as TGCGCCAGCAGTGAGTCTCAGAACACTGAAGCTTTCTTT. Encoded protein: CASSESQNTEAFF.

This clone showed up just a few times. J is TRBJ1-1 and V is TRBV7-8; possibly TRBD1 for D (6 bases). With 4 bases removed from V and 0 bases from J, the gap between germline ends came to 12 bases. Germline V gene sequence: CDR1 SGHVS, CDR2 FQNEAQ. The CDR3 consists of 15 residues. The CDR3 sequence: CASSSRDTLNTEAFF. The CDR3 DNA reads TGTGCCAGCAGCTCTCGGGACACCTTGAACACTGAAGCTTTCTTT. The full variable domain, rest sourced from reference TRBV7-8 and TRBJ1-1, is GAGVSQSPRYKVAKRGQDVALRCDPISGHVSLFWYQQALGQGPEFLTYFQNEAQLDKSGLPSDRFFAERPEGSVSTLKIQRTQQEDSAVYLCASSSRDTLNTEAFFGQGTRLTVV.

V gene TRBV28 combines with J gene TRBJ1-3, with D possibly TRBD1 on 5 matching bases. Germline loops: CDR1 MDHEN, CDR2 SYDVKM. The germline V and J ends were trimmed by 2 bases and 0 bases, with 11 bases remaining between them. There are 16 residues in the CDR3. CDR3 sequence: CASSLPGVSSGNTIYF. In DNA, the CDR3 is TGTGCCAGCAGTTTACCGGGGGTTTCCTCTGGAAACACCATATATTTT.

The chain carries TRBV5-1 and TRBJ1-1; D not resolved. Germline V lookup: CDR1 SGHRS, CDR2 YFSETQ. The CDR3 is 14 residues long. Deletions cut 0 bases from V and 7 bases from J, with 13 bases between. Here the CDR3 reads CASSLGGGNVEAFF. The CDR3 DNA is TGCGCCAGCAGCTTGGGGGGAGGGAACGTTGAAGCTTTCTTT. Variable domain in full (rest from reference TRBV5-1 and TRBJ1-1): KAGVTQTPRYLIKTRGQQVTLSCSPISGHRSVSWYQQTPGQGLQFLFEYFSETQRNKGNFPGRFSGRQFSNSRSEMNVSTLELGDSALYLCASSLGGGNVEAFFGQGTRLTVV.